This entry lists 26 T cell receptor beta chains sequenced from one sample in a study of blood T cell repertoires in COVID-19. Here immunoSEQ multiplex PCR was the method, and the copy in TCRdb shows in-frame clones only, minus some. The data contain around 55,000 clones, around 90% of them seen just once; the ten biggest clones take up about 1.4%. Material: peripheral blood. Receptors were obtained from a man in his fifties or sixties with acute or convalescent COVID-19.

J is TRBJ2-7 and V is TRBV11-3; possibly TRBD2 for D (5 bases). Germline lookup yields CDR1 SGHNT and CDR2 YENEEA. V lost 5 bases to trimming and J lost 1 base, with 12 bases between them. The CDR3 is 14 residues long. CDR3 residues: CASSATGVSYEQYF. DNA of the CDR3: TGTGCCAGCAGCGCGACCGGGGTGTCCTACGAGCAGTACTTC.

The V gene is TRBV18, the J gene TRBJ2-7, with 11 positions matching TRBD1. CDR3 length: 16 residues. Germline lookup yields CDR1 KGHSH and CDR2 LQKENI. The J segment lost 1 base and the V segment lost 6 bases, leaving 8 bases of the junction unmatched. In DNA, the CDR3 is TGTGCCAGCTCCCCTCGGGGACAGGGGGATTCCTACGAGCAGTACTTC. It yields the protein CASSPRGQGDSYEQYF.

This chain uses TRBV10-3 with TRBJ1-2; D possibly corresponds to TRBD1 (5 bases). CDR1 is ENHRY and CDR2 is SYGVKD in the germline V gene. This CDR3 has 14 amino acids. The V gene lost 3 bases and the J gene lost 4 bases, with 12 bases spanning the gap. The CDR3 here is CAISDTGVIYGYTF. For the CDR3, the DNA is TGTGCCATCAGTGATACAGGAGTCATCTATGGCTACACCTTC.

This chain connects TRBV6-2 or TRBV6-3 to TRBJ2-1; 7 bases are shared with TRBD2. The CDR3 has 13 residues. Germline CDR1 is MNHEY and CDR2 is SVGEGT. V lost 5 bases and J lost 4; bases outside the gene matches: 2. In nucleotides, the CDR3 is TGTGCCAGCAGTATAGCGGGTTACAATGAGCAGTTCTTC. Its translation: CASSIAGYNEQFF.

The J gene is TRBJ2-2, the V gene TRBV28; the match to TRBD2 covers 12 bases. J lost 5 bases, V lost 7 bases, and 5 bases had no gene match. Per the germline V gene, CDR1 is MDHEN and CDR2 is SYDVKM. The CDR3 contains 15 residues. The CDR3 sequence: CASTPLAGGTGELFF. The CDR3 bases are TGTGCCAGCACCCCACTAGCGGGAGGTACCGGGGAGCTGTTTTTT.

This chain uses TRBV5-1 with TRBJ2-7; D might be TRBD2 (5 bases). The V end was cut by 0 bases, the J end by 2 bases, with 9 bases between. Germline V gene sequence: CDR1 SGHRS, CDR2 YFSETQ. The CDR3 covers 14 residues. The CDR3 reads CASSLVAPTYEQYF. The CDR3 coding sequence is TGCGCCAGCAGCTTGGTAGCGCCAACCTACGAGCAGTACTTC.

The V and J genes are TRBV7-8 and TRBJ1-3, with 8 bases lining up with TRBD1. Germline V gene lookup returns CDR1 SGHVS and CDR2 FQNEAQ. The CDR3 is 15 amino acids. J was trimmed by 4 bases and V by 5 bases; bases with no gene match: 7. CDR3 bases: TGTGCCAGCAGCCCCCGACAGGGGTCAGGAAACACCATATATTTT. Translation gives CASSPRQGSGNTIYF.

The J gene is TRBJ1-1, the V gene TRBV27, with D perhaps matching TRBD1 (5 bases). Deletions cut 5 bases from V and 0 bases from J, with 13 bases between. Germline V gene data show CDR1 as MNHEY and CDR2 as SMNVEV (reference sequence). The CDR3 spans 15 residues. The CDR3 loop is CASSLARGMNTEAFF. The CDR3 bases are TGTGCCAGCAGTCTAGCACGGGGGATGAACACTGAAGCTTTCTTT.

The CDR3 reads CASRDRGVWEQYF. Here the CDR3 DNA reads TGTGCCAGCAGGGACAGGGGGGTTTGGGAGCAGTACTTC. The rearrangement links TRBV6-5 to TRBJ2-7, with 10 bases lining up with TRBD1. The length of the CDR3 is 13 residues. From germline, CDR1 is MNHEY and CDR2 SVGAGI. Trimming removed 6 bases from V and 7 bases from J; junction bases left unmatched: 6.

The chain joins TRBV7-9 to TRBJ1-1, with a tentative D call TRBD1 (5 bases). Trimming left V 1 base short and J 1 base short, with 7 bases between. CDR1 is SEHNR and CDR2 is FQNEAQ in the germline V gene (reference sequence). The CDR3 spans 14 residues. This CDR3 reads CASSLGGRNTEAFF. The CDR3 nucleotides are TGTGCCAGCAGCTTAGGGGGCAGGAACACTGAAGCTTTCTTT.

This sequence joins TRBV2 and TRBJ2-3; tentatively, D is TRBD1 (6 bases). Trimming shortened V by 6 bases and J by 5 bases, and 24 bases separated the two germline ends. The CDR3 has 17 amino acids. Germline V CDR1 and CDR2: SNHLY, FYNNEI. The DNA for the CDR3 is TGTGCCAGCAGACTTACTGGGAACAGGGTGGATATAGATACGCAGTATTTT. This encodes CASRLTGNRVDIDTQYF.

The chain joins TRBV18 to TRBJ2-1; D remains ambiguous. Germline lookup yields CDR1 KGHSH and CDR2 LQKENI. Trimming took off 3 bases at V and 12 bases at J, with 12 bases between the two ends. The CDR3 is 12 residues long. The CDR3 nucleotides read TGTGCCAGCTCACCCACTTCTTTCGGGCAGTTCTTC. Translation gives CASSPTSFGQFF.

This clone was found once. The chain is built from TRBV28 and TRBJ1-2, with a weak D call TRBD1 (6 bases). The germline V and J ends were trimmed by 1 base and 8 bases, with 14 bases remaining between them. The CDR3 covers 14 residues. CDR1 MDHEN and CDR2 SYDVKM come from the germline V gene. CDR3 region: CASSLSGTNQGYTF. The DNA for the CDR3 is TGTGCCAGCAGTTTATCTGGGACAAACCAAGGCTACACCTTC.

The chain is built from TRBV6-1 and TRBJ2-5, with 9 bases that match TRBD1. Germline CDR1 MNHNS, CDR2 SASEGT. The CDR3 is 19 residues long. Unmatched junction bases numbered 18, after V lost 3 bases and J lost 4 bases. CDR3 amino acids: CASSDSTGQGLRGPETQYF. The CDR3 DNA reads TGTGCCAGCAGTGATAGTACGGGACAGGGACTCAGGGGGCCAGAGACCCAGTACTTC.

This clone was picked up a small number of times. V and J are TRBV7-2 and TRBJ1-2; the match to TRBD1 covers 7 bases. The CDR3 is made up of 14 amino acids. Trimming took 0 bases from V and 5 from J; bases not matched to a gene: 3. Germline V CDR1 and CDR2: SGHTA, FQGNSA. Here the CDR3 reads CASSLAGQIYGYTF. CDR3 sequence (DNA): TGTGCCAGCAGCTTAGCGGGACAGATATATGGCTACACCTTC.

J is TRBJ1-6 and V is TRBV11-1; the D is unclear. This CDR3 is built from 13 residues. CDR1 and CDR2 (germline): SGHAT, FQDESV (reference sequence). V was trimmed by 1 base and J by 14 bases, leaving 12 bases between them. CDR3 protein: CASSLEMSTALHF. CDR3 nucleotide sequence: TGTGCCAGCAGCTTAGAGATGTCCACGGCCCTCCACTTT.

The rearrangement joins TRBV9 to TRBJ2-1; 8 nucleotides line up with TRBD1. Germline CDR1 SGDLS, CDR2 YYNGEE. The trim removed 1 base at V and 6 bases at J, leaving 12 bases unmatched. There are 17 residues in the CDR3. The CDR3 DNA is TGTGCCAGCAGCGTACAGGATCCGAGACAGGGGAGCAATGAGCAGTTCTTC. Amino acids: CASSVQDPRQGSNEQFF.

The CDR3 bases are TGTGCCAGCAGGAGGGGGTCTGGGATCGACAATGAGCAGTTCTTC. This sequence encodes CASRRGSGIDNEQFF. The V and J genes are TRBV7-9 and TRBJ2-1, with D possibly matching TRBD1 (6 bases). This CDR3 region has 15 residues. V was cut by 6 bases and J by 5 bases, with 17 bases left in between. In germline, CDR1 is SEHNR, CDR2 FQNEAQ (reference sequence).

The chain has TRBV6-2 or TRBV6-3 and TRBJ1-2, with D perhaps matching TRBD1 (6 bases). This CDR3 region has 13 residues. The V and J ends lost 5 bases and 3 bases respectively, with 10 bases between them. CDR1 MNHEY and CDR2 SVGEGT come from the germline V gene. CDR3 sequence (DNA): TGTGCCAGCAGTGACCGGACAGACTATGGCTACACCTTC. Residues: CASSDRTDYGYTF.

This clone was counted once. The chain employs TRBV6-5 and TRBJ1-2; TRBD1 aligns across 8 bases. V gave up 6 bases and J gave up 5 bases; unmatched junction bases: 5. CDR1 is MNHEY and CDR2 is SVGAGI in the germline V gene. The CDR3 sequence is 13 residues long. The CDR3 DNA reads TGTGCCAGCAGCAGGGGGCGCGAGTATGGCTACACCTTC. Translated: CASSRGREYGYTF.

The J gene is TRBJ2-5, the V gene TRBV5-4, with a weak D call TRBD2 (5 bases). Deletions cut 4 bases from V and 2 bases from J, with 9 bases between. The germline V gene encodes CDR1 SGHNT and CDR2 YYREEE (reference sequence). The CDR3 has 13 residues. The CDR3 reads CASSPDFQETQYF. DNA of the CDR3: TGTGCCAGCAGCCCGGACTTTCAAGAGACCCAGTACTTC.

This chain joins TRBV6-1 and TRBJ2-7; TRBD2 might be the D (5 bases). CDR3 size: 16 residues. V was shortened by 4 bases and J by 1 base, with 17 bases between the two germline ends. Germline CDR1 MNHNS, CDR2 SASEGT. The CDR3 here is CASSGTRRPGSYEQYF. The CDR3, as DNA: TGTGCCAGCAGTGGCACTAGGAGGCCCGGGTCCTACGAGCAGTACTTC.

The chain uses TRBV2 and TRBJ1-6; unclear D gene. The ends were cut back, 6 bases at V and 7 bases at J, with 13 bases in the middle. This CDR3 is 14 amino acids long. Germline V CDR1 and CDR2: SNHLY, FYNNEI. The CDR3 loop is CASSETKANSPLHF. The CDR3 DNA sequence: TGTGCCAGCAGCGAAACCAAAGCCAATTCACCCCTCCACTTT.

The chain combines TRBV15 with TRBJ1-3; 7 bases map to TRBD1. Germline V gene sequence: CDR1 LNHNV, CDR2 YYDKDF (reference sequence). Unmatched junction bases numbered 12, after V lost 6 bases and J lost 4 bases. CDR3 length equals 16 residues. CDR3 region: CATRDPGQAAGNTIYF. Written as DNA, the CDR3 is TGTGCCACCAGGGACCCTGGACAGGCGGCAGGAAACACCATATATTTT.

This clone appeared a single time. V is TRBV25-1 and J is TRBJ1-1; D call uncertain. Germline V gives CDR1 MGHDK, CDR2 SYGVNS. CDR3 length equals 14 residues. Deletions cut 3 bases from V and 1 base from J, with 9 bases between. CDR3: CASSDPATNTEAFF. CDR3 DNA: TGTGCCAGCAGTGACCCAGCGACGAACACTGAAGCTTTCTTT. The full variable domain, its missing parts supplied by reference TRBV25-1 and TRBJ1-1, is EADIYQTPRYLVIGTGKKITLECSQTMGHDKMYWYQQDPGMELHLIHYSYGVNSTEKGDLSSESTVSRIRTEHFPLTLESARPSHTSQYLCASSDPATNTEAFFGQGTRLTVV.

The chain couples TRBV5-5 to TRBJ2-2, with 8 bases that match TRBD1. J was trimmed by 7 bases and V by 4 bases; bases with no gene match: 6. The germline V gene encodes CDR1 SGHKS and CDR2 YYEKEE (reference sequence). This CDR3 contains 14 residues. CDR3 loop: CASSGGQAVGELFF. As DNA, the CDR3 is TGTGCCAGCAGCGGGGGACAGGCAGTCGGGGAGCTGTTTTTT. The full variable domain, in which reference TRBV5-5 and TRBJ2-2 provide the parts outside the CDR3, is DAGVTQSPTHLIKTRGQQVTLRCSPISGHKSVSWYQQVLGQGPQFIFQYYEKEERGRGNFPDRFSARQFPNYSSELNVNALLLGDSALYLCASSGGQAVGELFFGEGSRLTVL.